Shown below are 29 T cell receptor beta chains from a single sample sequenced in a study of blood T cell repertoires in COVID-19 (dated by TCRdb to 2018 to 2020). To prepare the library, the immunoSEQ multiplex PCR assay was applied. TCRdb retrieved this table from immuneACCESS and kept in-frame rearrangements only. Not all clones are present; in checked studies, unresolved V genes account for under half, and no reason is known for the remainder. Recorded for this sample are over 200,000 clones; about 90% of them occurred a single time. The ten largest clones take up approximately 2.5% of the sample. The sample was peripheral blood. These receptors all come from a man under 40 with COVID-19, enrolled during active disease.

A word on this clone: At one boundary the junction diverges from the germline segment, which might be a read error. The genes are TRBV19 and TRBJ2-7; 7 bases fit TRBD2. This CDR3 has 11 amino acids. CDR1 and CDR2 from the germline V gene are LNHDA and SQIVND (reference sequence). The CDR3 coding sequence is TGTGCCAGTAGTTGGGGAGGGCTCCTAAACTTC. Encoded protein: CASSWGGLLNF.

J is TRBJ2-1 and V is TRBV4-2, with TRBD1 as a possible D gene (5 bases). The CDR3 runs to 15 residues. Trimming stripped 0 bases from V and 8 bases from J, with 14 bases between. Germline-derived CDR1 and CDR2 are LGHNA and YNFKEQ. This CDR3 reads CASSQERLRAHEQFF. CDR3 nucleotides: TGTGCCAGCAGCCAAGAACGGCTCAGGGCTCATGAGCAGTTCTTC.

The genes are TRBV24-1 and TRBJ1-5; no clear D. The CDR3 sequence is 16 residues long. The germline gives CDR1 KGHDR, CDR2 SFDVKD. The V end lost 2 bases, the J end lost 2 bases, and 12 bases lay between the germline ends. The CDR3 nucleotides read TGTGCCACCAGTGATTCAGGAGGTCACGGCAATCAGCCCCAGCATTTT. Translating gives CATSDSGGHGNQPQHF.

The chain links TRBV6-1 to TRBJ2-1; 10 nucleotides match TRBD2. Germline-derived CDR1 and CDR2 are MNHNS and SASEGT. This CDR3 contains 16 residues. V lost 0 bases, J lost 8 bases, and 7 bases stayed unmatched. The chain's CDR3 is CASSEAALAGAHEQFF. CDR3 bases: TGTGCCAGCAGTGAAGCGGCCCTAGCGGGAGCCCATGAGCAGTTCTTC.

The DNA for the CDR3 is TGTGCCAGCACCGCCGGGACAGGAGGAGGCTCACCCCTCCACTTT. Translation: CASTAGTGGGSPLHF. The chain has TRBV2 and TRBJ1-6; 8 nucleotides agree with TRBD1. Unmatched junction bases numbered 12, after V lost 7 bases and J lost 10 bases. Germline lookup yields CDR1 SNHLY and CDR2 FYNNEI. The CDR3 consists of 15 residues. Full variable domain (outside the CDR3, taken from reference TRBV2 and TRBJ1-6): EPEVTQTPSHQVTQMGQEVILRCVPISNHLYFYWYRQILGQKVEFLVSFYNNEISEKSEIFDDQFSVERPDGSNFTLKIRSTKLEDSAMYFCASTAGTGGGSPLHFGNGTRLTVT.

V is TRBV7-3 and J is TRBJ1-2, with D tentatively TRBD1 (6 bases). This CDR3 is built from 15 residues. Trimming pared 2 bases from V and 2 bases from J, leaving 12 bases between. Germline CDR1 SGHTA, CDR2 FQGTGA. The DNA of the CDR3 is TGTGCCAGCAGCTTACAGGGAGGGGGGAACTATGGCTACACCTTC. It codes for CASSLQGGGNYGYTF.

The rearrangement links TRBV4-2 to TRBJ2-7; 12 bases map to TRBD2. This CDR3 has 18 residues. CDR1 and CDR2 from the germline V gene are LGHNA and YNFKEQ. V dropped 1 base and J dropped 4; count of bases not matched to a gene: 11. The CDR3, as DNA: TGTGCCAGCAGCCAAGTTCTCGGGCTAGCGGGAGGGCAGTACGAGCAGTACTTC. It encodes CASSQVLGLAGGQYEQYF.

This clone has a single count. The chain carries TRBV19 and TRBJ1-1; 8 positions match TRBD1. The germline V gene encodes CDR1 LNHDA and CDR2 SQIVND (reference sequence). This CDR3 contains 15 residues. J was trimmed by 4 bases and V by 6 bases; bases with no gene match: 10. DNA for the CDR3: TGTGCCAGTAGACGGCCGGACAGGGTGGCCACTGAAGCTTTCTTT. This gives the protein CASRRPDRVATEAFF.

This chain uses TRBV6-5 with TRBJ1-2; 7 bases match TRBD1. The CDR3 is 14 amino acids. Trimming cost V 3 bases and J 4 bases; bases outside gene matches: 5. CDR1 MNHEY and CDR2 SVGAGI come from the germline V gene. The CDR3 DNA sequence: TGTGCCAGCAGTTATTCACAGGGGACCTATGGCTACACCTTC. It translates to CASSYSQGTYGYTF.

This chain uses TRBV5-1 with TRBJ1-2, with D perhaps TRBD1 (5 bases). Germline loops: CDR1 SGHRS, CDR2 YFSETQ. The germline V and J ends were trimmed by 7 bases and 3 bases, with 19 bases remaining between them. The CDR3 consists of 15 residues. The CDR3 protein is CASGLLQATDYGYTF. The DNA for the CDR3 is TGCGCCAGCGGATTGCTACAGGCTACCGACTATGGCTACACCTTC.

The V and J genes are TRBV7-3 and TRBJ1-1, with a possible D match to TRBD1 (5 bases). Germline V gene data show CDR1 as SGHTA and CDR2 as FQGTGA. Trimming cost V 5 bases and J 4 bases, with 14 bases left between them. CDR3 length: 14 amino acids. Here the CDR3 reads CASSPGHPGTEAFF. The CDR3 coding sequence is TGTGCCAGCAGCCCCGGACATCCCGGCACTGAAGCTTTCTTT.

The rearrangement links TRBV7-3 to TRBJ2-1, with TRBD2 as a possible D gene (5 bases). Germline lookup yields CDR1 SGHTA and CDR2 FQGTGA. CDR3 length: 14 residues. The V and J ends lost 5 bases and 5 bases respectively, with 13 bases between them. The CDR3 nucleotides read TGTGCCAGCAGCCGCGGAGGAGAAGACAATGAGCAGTTCTTC. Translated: CASSRGGEDNEQFF. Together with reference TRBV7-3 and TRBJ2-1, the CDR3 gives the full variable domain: GAGVSQTPSNKVTEKGKYVELRCDPISGHTALYWYRQSLGQGPEFLIYFQGTGAADDSGLPNDRFFAVRPEGSVSTLKIQRTERGDSAVYLCASSRGGEDNEQFFGPGTRLTVL.

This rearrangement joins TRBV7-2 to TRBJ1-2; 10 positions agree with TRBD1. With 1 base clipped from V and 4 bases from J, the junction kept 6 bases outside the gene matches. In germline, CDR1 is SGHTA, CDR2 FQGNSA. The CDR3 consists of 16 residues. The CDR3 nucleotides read TGTGCCAGCAGCTTAGTGGTCGGACAGGGGGGCTATGGCTACACCTTC. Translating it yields CASSLVVGQGGYGYTF.

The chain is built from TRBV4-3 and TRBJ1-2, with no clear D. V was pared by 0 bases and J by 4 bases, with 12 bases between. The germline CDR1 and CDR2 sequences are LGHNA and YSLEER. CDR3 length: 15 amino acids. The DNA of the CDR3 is TGCGCCAGCAGCCAAGATGGTGTACACCGCTATGGCTACACCTTC. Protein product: CASSQDGVHRYGYTF.

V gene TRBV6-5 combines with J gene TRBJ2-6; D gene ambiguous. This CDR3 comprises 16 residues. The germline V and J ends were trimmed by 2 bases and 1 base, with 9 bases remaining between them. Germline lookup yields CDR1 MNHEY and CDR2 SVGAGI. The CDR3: CASSYRLKSGANVLTF. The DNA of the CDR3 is TGTGCCAGCAGTTACCGACTCAAGTCTGGGGCCAACGTCCTGACTTTC.

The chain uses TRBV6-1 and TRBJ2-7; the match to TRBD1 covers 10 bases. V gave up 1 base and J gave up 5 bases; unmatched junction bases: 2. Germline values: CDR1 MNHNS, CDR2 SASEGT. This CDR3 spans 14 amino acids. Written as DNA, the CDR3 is TGTGCCAGCAGTGAAGGGACAGGGGGACACGAGCAGTACTTC. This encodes CASSEGTGGHEQYF.

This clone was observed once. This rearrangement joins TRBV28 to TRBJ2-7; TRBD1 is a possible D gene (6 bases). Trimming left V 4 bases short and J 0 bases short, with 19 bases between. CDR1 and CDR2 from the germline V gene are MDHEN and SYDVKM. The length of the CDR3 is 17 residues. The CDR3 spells CASSSPGVAGVSYEQYF. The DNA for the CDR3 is TGTGCCAGCAGTTCCCCCGGGGTGGCAGGGGTCTCCTACGAGCAGTACTTC. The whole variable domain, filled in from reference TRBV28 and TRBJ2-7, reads DVKVTQSSRYLVKRTGEKVFLECVQDMDHENMFWYRQDPGLGLRLIYFSYDVKMKEKGDIPEGYSVSREKKERFSLILESASTNQTSMYLCASSSPGVAGVSYEQYFGPGTRLTVT.

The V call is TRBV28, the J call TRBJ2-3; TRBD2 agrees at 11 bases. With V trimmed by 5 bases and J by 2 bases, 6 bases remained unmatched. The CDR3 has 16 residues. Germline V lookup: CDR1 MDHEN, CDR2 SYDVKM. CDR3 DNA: TGTGCCAGCAGTCTGGGACTAGCGGCTACCACAGATACGCAGTATTTT. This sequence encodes CASSLGLAATTDTQYF.

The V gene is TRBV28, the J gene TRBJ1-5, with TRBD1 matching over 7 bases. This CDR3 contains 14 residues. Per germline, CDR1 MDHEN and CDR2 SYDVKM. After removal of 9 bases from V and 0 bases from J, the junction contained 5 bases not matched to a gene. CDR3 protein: CARYRGNSNQPQHF. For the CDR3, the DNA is TGTGCCAGATACAGGGGAAATAGCAATCAGCCCCAGCATTTT.

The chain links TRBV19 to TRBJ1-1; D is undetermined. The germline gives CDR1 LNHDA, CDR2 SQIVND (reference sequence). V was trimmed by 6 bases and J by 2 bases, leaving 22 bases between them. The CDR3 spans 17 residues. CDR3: CASRRLWGEEGNTEAFF. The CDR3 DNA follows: TGTGCCAGTAGGAGGCTCTGGGGTGAGGAGGGTAACACTGAAGCTTTCTTT.

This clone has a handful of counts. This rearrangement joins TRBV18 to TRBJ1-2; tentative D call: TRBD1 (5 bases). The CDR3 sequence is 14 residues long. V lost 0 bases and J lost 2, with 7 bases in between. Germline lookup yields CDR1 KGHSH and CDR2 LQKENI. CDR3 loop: CASSPPGANYGYTF. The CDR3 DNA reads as TGTGCCAGCTCACCACCAGGGGCAAACTATGGCTACACCTTC.

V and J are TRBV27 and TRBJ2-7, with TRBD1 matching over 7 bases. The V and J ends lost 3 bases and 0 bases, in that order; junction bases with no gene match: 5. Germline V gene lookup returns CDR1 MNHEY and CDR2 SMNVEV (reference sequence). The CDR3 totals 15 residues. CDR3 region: CASSLGQGVSYEQYF. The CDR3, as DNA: TGTGCCAGCAGTTTGGGGCAGGGGGTCTCCTACGAGCAGTACTTC.

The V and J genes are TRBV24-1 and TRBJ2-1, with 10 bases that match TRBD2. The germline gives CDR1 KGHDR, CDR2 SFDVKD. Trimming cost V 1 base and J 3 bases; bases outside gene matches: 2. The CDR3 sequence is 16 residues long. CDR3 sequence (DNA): TGTGCCACCAGTGATTTCGGGACTAGCGACTACAATGAGCAGTTCTTC. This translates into CATSDFGTSDYNEQFF.

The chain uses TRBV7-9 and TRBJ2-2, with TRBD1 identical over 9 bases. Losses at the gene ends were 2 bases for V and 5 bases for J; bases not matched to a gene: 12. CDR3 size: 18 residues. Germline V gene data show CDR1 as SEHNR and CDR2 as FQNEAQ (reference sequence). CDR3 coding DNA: TGTGCCAGCAGCTTAAGGCGGAGGACAGGGGTCCCAACCGGGGAGCTGTTTTTT. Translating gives CASSLRRRTGVPTGELFF.

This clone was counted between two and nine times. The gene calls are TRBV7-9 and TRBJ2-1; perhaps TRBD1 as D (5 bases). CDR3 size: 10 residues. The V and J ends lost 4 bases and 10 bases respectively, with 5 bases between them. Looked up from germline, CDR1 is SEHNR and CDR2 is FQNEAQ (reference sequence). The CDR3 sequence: CASSYREQFF. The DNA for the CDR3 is TGTGCCAGCAGCTACAGGGAGCAGTTCTTC.

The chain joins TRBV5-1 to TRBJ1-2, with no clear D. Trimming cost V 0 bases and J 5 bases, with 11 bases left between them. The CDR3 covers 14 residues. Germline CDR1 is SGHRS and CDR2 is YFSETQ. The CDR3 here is CASSLASTVYGYTF. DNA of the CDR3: TGCGCCAGCAGCTTGGCATCTACGGTTTATGGCTACACCTTC. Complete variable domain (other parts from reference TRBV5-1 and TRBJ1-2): KAGVTQTPRYLIKTRGQQVTLSCSPISGHRSVSWYQQTPGQGLQFLFEYFSETQRNKGNFPGRFSGRQFSNSRSEMNVSTLELGDSALYLCASSLASTVYGYTFGSGTRLTVV.

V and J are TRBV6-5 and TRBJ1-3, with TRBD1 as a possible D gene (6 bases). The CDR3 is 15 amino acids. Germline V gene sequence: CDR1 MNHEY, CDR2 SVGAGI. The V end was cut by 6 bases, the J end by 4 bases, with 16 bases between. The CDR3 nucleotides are TGTGCCAGCAGACTTACAGGGTTATCCGGAAACACCATATATTTT. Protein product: CASRLTGLSGNTIYF.

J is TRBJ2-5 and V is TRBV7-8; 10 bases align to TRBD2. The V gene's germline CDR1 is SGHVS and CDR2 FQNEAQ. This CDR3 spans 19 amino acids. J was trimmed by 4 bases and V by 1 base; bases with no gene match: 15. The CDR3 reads CASSLVTFLASGSSETQYF. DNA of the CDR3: TGTGCCAGCAGCTTAGTGACCTTTCTGGCTAGCGGGAGTTCAGAGACCCAGTACTTC. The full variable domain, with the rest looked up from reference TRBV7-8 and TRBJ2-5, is GAGVSQSPRYKVAKRGQDVALRCDPISGHVSLFWYQQALGQGPEFLTYFQNEAQLDKSGLPSDRFFAERPEGSVSTLKIQRTQQEDSAVYLCASSLVTFLASGSSETQYFGPGTRLLVL.

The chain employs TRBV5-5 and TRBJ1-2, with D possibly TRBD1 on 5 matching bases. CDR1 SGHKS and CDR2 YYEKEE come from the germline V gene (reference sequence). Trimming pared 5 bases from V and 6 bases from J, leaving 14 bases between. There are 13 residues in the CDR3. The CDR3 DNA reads TGTGCCAGCAGTCTCAGGGTCCAGGATGGCTACACCTTC. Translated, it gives CASSLRVQDGYTF.